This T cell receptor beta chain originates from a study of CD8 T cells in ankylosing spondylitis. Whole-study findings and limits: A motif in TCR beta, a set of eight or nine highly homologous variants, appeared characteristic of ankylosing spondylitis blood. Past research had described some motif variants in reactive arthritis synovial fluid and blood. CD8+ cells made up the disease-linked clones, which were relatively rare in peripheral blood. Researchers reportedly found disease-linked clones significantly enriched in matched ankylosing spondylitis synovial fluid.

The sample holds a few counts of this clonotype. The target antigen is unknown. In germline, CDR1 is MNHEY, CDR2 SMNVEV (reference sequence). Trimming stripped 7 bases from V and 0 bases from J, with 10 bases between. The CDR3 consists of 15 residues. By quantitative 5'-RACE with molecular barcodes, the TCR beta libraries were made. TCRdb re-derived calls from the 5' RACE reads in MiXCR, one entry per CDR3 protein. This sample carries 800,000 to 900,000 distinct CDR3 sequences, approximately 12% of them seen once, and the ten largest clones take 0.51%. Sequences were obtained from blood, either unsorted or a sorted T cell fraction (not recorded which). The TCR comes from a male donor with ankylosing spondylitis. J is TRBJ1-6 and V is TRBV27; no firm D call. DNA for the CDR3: TGTGCCAGCACTATTAGGAGCTCCTATAATTCACCCCTCCACTTT. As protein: CASTIRSSYNSPLHF.